This T cell receptor beta chain was recorded in a study of T cells in Graves' hyperthyroidism and ophthalmopathy. Individuals with ophthalmopathy presented a Clinical Activity Score of at least 3, a NOSPECS grade of at least 4 and a duration under 3 months. Exclusions: uncontrolled infection, other autoimmune disease, pregnancy, lactation. For the diagnoses, clinical symptoms, serum thyroxine and TRAb, thyroid ultrasound and orbital computed tomography were used. Looked up from germline, CDR1 is SNHLY and CDR2 is FYNNEI. The ends were cut back, 7 bases at V and 1 base at J, with 13 bases in the middle. The CDR3 contains 15 residues. The CDR3 regions of TCR beta were amplified from RNA transcripts. HTBI primers were employed in a first-round RT-PCR of the TCR CDR3. TCRdb re-called the multiplex PCR reads through MiXCR, storing one row per CDR3 protein. The sample has hundreds of thousands of distinct CDR3 sequences; 20% are singletons.

Study-level findings and limits: Most clonotypes expanded in thyroid above 0.001 were likewise present in blood.

Comment on this clonotype: Its antigen is as yet unknown.

The rearrangement joins TRBV2 to TRBJ2-2, with D perhaps being TRBD1 or TRBD2 (5 bases each). Material: blood. This clonotype was sampled from a man between 40 and 49 years old with Graves' ophthalmopathy. The chain's CDR3 is CASKVRDLNTGELFF. CDR3 nucleotide sequence: TGTGCCAGCAAAGTGAGGGACCTGAACACCGGGGAGCTGTTTTTT. Together with reference TRBV2 and TRBJ2-2, the CDR3 gives the full variable domain: EPEVTQTPSHQVTQMGQEVILRCVPISNHLYFYWYRQILGQKVEFLVSFYNNEISEKSEIFDDQFSVERPDGSNFTLKIRSTKLEDSAMYFCASKVRDLNTGELFFGEGSRLTVL.